This T cell receptor beta chain was captured by sequencing in a study of identical twins. TCRdb passed the 5' RACE reads through MiXCR, listing each CDR3 protein once. The data hold 400,000 to 550,000 distinct CDR3 sequences, with 22% observed a single time. The same sample was also used in a study of T cells expressing NK-cell markers.

The specimen sequenced was CD4+ T cells sorted from blood. The receptor was isolated from a woman between 18 and 29 years old in good health.

CDR3 sequence (DNA): TGCGCCAGCAGCCAAGCTCTCCCTAGCGGGAGGTTTAATGAGCAGTTCTTC. Amino acid sequence: CASSQALPSGRFNEQFF. The V gene is TRBV4-3, the J gene TRBJ2-1; 11 bases match TRBD2. The CDR3 is made up of 17 amino acids. Germline CDR1 and CDR2: LGHNA and YSLEER. V lost 1 base and J lost 7; bases outside the gene matches: 9.